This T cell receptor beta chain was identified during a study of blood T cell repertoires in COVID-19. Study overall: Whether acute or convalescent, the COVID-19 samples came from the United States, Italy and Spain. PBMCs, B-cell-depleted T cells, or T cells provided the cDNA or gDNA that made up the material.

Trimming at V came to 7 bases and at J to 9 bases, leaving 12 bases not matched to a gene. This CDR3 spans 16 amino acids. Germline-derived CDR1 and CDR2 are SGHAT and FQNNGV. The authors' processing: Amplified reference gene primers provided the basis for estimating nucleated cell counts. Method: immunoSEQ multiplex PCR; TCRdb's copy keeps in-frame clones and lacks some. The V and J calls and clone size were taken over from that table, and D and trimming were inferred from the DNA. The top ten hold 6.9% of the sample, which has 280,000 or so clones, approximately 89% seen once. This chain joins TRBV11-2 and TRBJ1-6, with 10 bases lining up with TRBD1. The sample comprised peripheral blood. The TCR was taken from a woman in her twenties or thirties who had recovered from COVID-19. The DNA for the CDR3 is TGTGCCAGCACCTTCCGGAGGGGGACAGGGGTTTCACCCCTCCACTTT. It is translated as CASTFRRGTGVSPLHF.